The present T cell receptor beta chain was sequenced within a study of CD8 T cells in Susac syndrome. Study-level background: When their blood was taken, the Susac syndrome patients had either not yet had any therapy, were taking corticosteroids, or were taking intravenous immunoglobulin alone.

As concerns this clonotype: What it binds is unknown.

Points from the study as a whole: Where Susac syndrome CD4+ T cell repertoires were concerned, no clonal expansion was evident.

The V gene lost 4 bases and the J gene lost 5 bases, with 14 bases spanning the gap. CDR3 size: 13 residues. Germline V lookup: CDR1 DFQATT, CDR2 SNEGSKA (reference sequence). Reverse transcription of roughly 0.45 to 1 ug RNA was performed with random hexamers. TCRdb called the immunoSEQ multiplex PCR reads again in MiXCR, with one record for every CDR3 protein. The sample lists about 150,000 distinct CDR3 sequences; around 95% were seen once. The chain recombines TRBV20-1 with TRBJ2-5; D unclear. The receptor's source is a human donor with Susac syndrome. The sequenced sample was CD4+ T cells from PBMCs. This chain's CDR3 is CSATGPPTETQYF. The CDR3 nucleotides read TGCAGTGCTACGGGCCCCCCGACGGAGACCCAGTACTTC.